This T cell receptor beta chain was identified during a study of regulatory T cells in long-lasting Graves disease. About the research overall: Antithyroid drugs had been given to newly diagnosed Graves' patients for under 3 months.

Trimming stripped 0 bases from V and 5 bases from J, with 10 bases between. CDR1 is MNHEY, CDR2 SMNVEV, per germline (reference sequence). This CDR3 is 14 amino acids long. Findings and caveats of the study: It was in persistent disease that TRBV28, TRBJ1-2 and TRBJ2-5 were favored. Relative to new patients (approximately 1,000), persistent patients exhibited greater sharing of public clonotypes (around 2,800).

Stated time point: newly diagnosed GD, antithyroid drugs for less than 3 months. After RNA was extracted from PBMCs, the TCR library was made from it. This clonotype has ten or more counts. What it binds is unknown. Arm-PCR of CDR3 regions and iRepertoire HTBI primers were used to build TCR beta libraries. Under the authors' procedure: Samples revealed roughly 60 TRBV and approximately 15 TRBJ segments. TCRdb itself ran the multiplex PCR reads through MiXCR, one entry per CDR3 protein. These V and J calls originate from TCRdb's pipeline instead of the authors' own analysis. The top ten hold 20% of the sample, which has about 360,000 distinct CDR3 sequences, about 17% seen once. These data are also associated with another study on T cells in Graves' hyperthyroidism and ophthalmopathy.

Sequences were derived from peripheral blood mononuclear cells (PBMCs), sampled at new diagnosis, from a patient treated with antithyroid drugs. The chain has TRBV27 and TRBJ1-1; tentatively, D is TRBD1 (5 bases). The TCR originated in a woman under 30 with Graves disease. The CDR3 coding sequence is TGTGCCAGCAGTTTATCGGGGGGGATGACTGAAGCTTTCTTT. Its translation is CASSLSGGMTEAFF.